Detailed here is one T cell receptor beta chain. It lacks a known antigen. Base quality data are lacking; no much larger clone is found one base away. This entry belongs to a study of PD-1 blockade in classical Hodgkin lymphoma (dated by TCRdb to the early 2020s). Some background on the complete study: Nivolumab dosing was 3 mg/kg intravenously every 2 weeks, continuing until either disease progression or unacceptable toxicity. To define a peripheral blood immune signature of response to PD-1 blockade in classical Hodgkin lymphoma, the study combined TCR beta sequencing with CyTOF. Study-wide findings and limitations: Among trial patients, those achieving complete response had baseline diversity similar to that of newly diagnosed patients, while diversity was significantly lower in partial responders and progressors. CD4+ but not CD8+ TCR diversity rose significantly by C4D1 (p=0.0027 vs p=0.16), most apparent in complete responders (p=0.02). Baseline TCR diversity was reported as lower in newly diagnosed patients than in healthy donors, and lower still in relapsed/refractory patients. Patients starting nivolumab less than 1 year after ASCT had lower diversity and were excluded from later analyses to avoid confounding by immune reconstitution. The study was restricted to a single clinical trial cohort, and the causes of repertoire differences, possibly disease activity or prior therapy, were left undefined.

CDR1 and CDR2 are read off the germline V gene as SGHDT and YYEEEE. V lost 4 bases and J lost 2 bases, and the count of bases not matched to a germline gene is 7. The CDR3 runs 15 amino acids, cysteine and phenylalanine included. The retained sequence is limited to the CDR3, 45 bases, with the frame set at the first base. In light of the paper, this sample's time point label describes: cycle 1 day 1 (C1D1), immediately before nivolumab initiation. All trial patients had relapsed after autologous stem cell transplantation, with cohorts A, B and C differing in prior brentuximab vedotin exposure. The trial cohort comprised about 60 patients with relapsed/refractory classical Hodgkin lymphoma whose best overall responses were complete response, partial response or progressive disease. Single-agent nivolumab was administered to trial patients in the multi-cohort phase II CheckMate 205 trial. An independent review committee assessed best overall response by applying the 2007 International Working Group response criteria. Trial PBMCs were obtained immediately prior to nivolumab initiation (C1D1) and on therapy at cycle 2 day 1 and cycle 4 day 1. Peripheral blood was collected in 8 mL Vacutainer Cell Preparation Tubes, from which PBMCs were isolated by centrifugation and then cryopreserved.

Genomic DNA was isolated using the Qiagen DNeasy kit from unsorted PBMCs as well as from negatively selected CD4+ and CD8+ fractions. TCR beta CDR3 regions were amplified by immunoSEQ multiplex PCR using primers annealing to V and J segments. A synthetic immune receptor repertoire was used to minimize amplification bias, and any residual bias was removed computationally once sequencing was done. Per the source publication's procedure: Repertoire diversity was quantified as the Shannon entropy index using custom Python scripts. Unsorted, CD4+ and CD8+ repertoires were analyzed separately, except in combined analyses where CD4+ and CD8+ sequences were merged in silico. A clone counted as expanded when the clone's frequency after treatment rose at least 2-fold relative to C1D1, and clones undetected at baseline were given a pseudocount of 0.5. Clones with 0 or 1 copy at C1D1 were defined as singleton clones, while clones with 2 or more copies were defined as non-singleton clones. Clones expanded in unsorted samples were annotated as CD4+, CD8+ or unknown by matching protein sequences in sorted samples from the same patient. Wilcoxon tests on paired samples were used to test diversity changes from C1D1 to C4D1. Not all clones reach the TCRdb copy of this immuneACCESS table, which keeps in-frame sequences only. Checked studies attribute under half of the gap to unresolved V genes and leave the rest unexplained. The V and J calls and clone size come from that table; D and trimming were worked out from the DNA. Recorded for this sample are 35,000 to 50,000 clones; roughly three quarters of them occurred a single time. Of the sample, 20% to 25% falls within the top ten clones.

This receptor chain uses TRBV5-6 and TRBJ2-7; 9 nucleotides in the junction match TRBD1. This TCR was sampled from a human donor with classical Hodgkin lymphoma. This sample comprised peripheral blood mononuclear cells (PBMCs), obtained at baseline. The CDR3 reads as follows: CASSGGTGPTYEQYF. The sequenced DNA is TGTGCCAGCAGCGGAGGGACAGGGCCCACCTACGAGCAGTACTTC.